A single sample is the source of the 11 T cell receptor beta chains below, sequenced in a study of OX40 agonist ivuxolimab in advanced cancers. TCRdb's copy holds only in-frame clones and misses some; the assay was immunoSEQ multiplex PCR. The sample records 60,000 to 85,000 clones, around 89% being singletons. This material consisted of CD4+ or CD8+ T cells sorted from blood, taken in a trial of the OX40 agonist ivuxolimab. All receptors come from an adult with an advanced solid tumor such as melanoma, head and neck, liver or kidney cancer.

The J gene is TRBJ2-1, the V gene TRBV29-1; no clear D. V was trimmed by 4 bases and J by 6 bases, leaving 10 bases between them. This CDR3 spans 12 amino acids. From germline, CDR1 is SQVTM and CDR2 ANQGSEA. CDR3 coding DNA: TGCAGCGTTGTTAAGGGATCCAATGAGCAGTTCTTC. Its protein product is CSVVKGSNEQFF.

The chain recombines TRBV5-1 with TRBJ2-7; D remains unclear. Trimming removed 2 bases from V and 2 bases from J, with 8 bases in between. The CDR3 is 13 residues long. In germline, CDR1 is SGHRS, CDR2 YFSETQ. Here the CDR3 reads CASSFEDPYEQYF. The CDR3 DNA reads TGCGCCAGCAGCTTCGAGGACCCCTACGAGCAGTACTTC.

CDR3 amino acids: CASRPSGGSAGGYGYTF. CDR3 nucleotides: TGTGCCAGCAGACCCTCAGGGGGCTCGGCAGGGGGCTATGGCTACACCTTC. This chain joins TRBV28 and TRBJ1-2, with 8 bases lining up with TRBD1. The CDR3 covers 17 residues. V trimming: 6 bases; J trimming: 4 bases; junction bases outside the gene matches: 16. The germline V gene encodes CDR1 MDHEN and CDR2 SYDVKM.

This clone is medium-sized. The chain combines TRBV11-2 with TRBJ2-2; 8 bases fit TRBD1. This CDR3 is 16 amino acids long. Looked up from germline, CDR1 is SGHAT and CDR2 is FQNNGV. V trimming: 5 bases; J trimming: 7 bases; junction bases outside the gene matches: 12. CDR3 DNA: TGTGCCAGCAGCCGCAGACAGGGGAATTTTGTCGGGGAGCTGTTTTTT. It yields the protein CASSRRQGNFVGELFF.

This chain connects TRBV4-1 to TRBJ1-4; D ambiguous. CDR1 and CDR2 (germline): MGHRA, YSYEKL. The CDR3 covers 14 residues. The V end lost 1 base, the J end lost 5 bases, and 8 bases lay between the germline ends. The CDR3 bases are TGCGCCAGCAGCCAAGGGCAGTTCAATGAAAAACTGTTTTTT. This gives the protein CASSQGQFNEKLFF.

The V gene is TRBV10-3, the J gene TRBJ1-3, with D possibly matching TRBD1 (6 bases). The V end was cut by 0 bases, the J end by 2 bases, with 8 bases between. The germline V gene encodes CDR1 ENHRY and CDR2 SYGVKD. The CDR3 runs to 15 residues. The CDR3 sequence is CAISESGGPGNTIYF. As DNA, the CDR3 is TGTGCCATCAGTGAGTCGGGGGGGCCTGGAAACACCATATATTTT.

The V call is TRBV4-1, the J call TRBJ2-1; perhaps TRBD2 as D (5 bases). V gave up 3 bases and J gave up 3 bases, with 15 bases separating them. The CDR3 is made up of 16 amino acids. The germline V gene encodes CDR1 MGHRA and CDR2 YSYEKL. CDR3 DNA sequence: TGCGCCAGCAGCCACCCCGGGGTGGCGGACTACAATGAGCAGTTCTTC. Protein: CASSHPGVADYNEQFF.

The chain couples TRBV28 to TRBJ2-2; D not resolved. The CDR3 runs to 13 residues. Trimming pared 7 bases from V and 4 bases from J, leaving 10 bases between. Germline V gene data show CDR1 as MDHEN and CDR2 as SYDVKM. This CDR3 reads CASIHSGTGELFF. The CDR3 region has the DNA TGTGCCAGCATTCATTCAGGCACCGGGGAGCTGTTTTTT.

The CDR3 DNA sequence: TGTGCCAGTAGCCAAGACAGGACCGGTCAGCCCCAGCATTTT. This encodes CASSQDRTGQPQHF. The rearrangement joins TRBV19 to TRBJ1-5; the D gene is possibly TRBD1 (6 bases). V dropped 6 bases and J dropped 6 bases, with 15 bases sitting between them. The CDR3 totals 14 residues. Germline CDR1 LNHDA, CDR2 SQIVND (reference sequence).

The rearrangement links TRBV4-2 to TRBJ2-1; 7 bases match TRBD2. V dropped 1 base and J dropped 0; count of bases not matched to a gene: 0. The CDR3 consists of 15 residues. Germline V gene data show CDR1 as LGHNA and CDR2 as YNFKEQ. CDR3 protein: CASSQGGSSYNEQFF. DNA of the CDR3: TGTGCCAGCAGCCAAGGCGGGAGCTCCTACAATGAGCAGTTCTTC.

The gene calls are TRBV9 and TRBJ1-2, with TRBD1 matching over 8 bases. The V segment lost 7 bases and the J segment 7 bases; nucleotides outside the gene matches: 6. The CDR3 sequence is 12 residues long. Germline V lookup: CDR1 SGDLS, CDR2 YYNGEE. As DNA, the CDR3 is TGTGCCAGCCATGGGACAGGTTCTGGCTACACCTTC. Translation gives CASHGTGSGYTF.